This T cell receptor beta chain is drawn from a study of blood T cells in healthy people across ages. Study-wide context: In model experiments, template switching was able to capture about one barcoded beta molecule for every two T cells that were present.

As concerns this clonotype: Antigen: not known. One junction end disagrees with the germline gene, perhaps due to a read error.

Study results and limitations: The unsorted PBMCs prevented any conclusive comparison of naive versus antigen-experienced cells. As age increased, TCR beta diversity per million T cells fell in a roughly linear fashion.

It was with a sample-barcoded 5' primer and a J-beta primer mix that a second PCR of roughly 7 to 12 cycles was run. Every sample gave at least 2.5 million paired-end reads containing CDR3. Via MiXCR, TCRdb re-called the 5' RACE reads, giving one row per CDR3 protein. This table has 600,000 to 650,000 distinct CDR3 sequences, 45% to 65% appearing once. Sequencing was carried out using blood. The TCR was taken from a man aged 60-69 years in good health.

The CDR3 DNA reads as TGTACCAGCAGGAGGGCAGAGACCCAGTACTTC. Translation: CTSRRAETQYF. The chain is built from TRBV6-5 and TRBJ2-4; perhaps TRBD2 as D (6 bases). Gene TRBJ2-5 matches the end of the DNA better, so the J call may be wrong. This CDR3 comprises 11 residues. Per the germline V gene, CDR1 is MNHEY and CDR2 is SVGAGI.